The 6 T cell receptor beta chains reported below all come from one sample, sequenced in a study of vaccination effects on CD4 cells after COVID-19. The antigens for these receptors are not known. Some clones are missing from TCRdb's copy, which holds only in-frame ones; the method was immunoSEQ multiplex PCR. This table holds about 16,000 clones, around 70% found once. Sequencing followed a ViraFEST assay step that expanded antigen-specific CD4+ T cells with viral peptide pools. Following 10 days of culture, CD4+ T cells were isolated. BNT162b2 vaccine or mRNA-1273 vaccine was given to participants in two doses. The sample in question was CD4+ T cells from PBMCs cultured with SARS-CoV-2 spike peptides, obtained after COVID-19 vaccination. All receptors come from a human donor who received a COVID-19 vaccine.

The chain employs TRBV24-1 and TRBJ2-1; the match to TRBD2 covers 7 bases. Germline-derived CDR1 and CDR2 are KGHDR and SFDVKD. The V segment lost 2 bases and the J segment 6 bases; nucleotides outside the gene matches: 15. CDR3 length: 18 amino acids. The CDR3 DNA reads TGTGCCACCAGTGATTCATATTCCCGGGGGGTCGTGACCAATGAGCAGTTCTTC. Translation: CATSDSYSRGVVTNEQFF.

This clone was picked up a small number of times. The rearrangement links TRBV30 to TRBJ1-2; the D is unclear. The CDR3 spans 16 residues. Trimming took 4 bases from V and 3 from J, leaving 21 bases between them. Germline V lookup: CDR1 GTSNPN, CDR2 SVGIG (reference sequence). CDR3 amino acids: CAWNSYRGEYHYGYTF. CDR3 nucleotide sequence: TGTGCCTGGAACTCTTACCGCGGGGAGTACCACTATGGCTACACCTTC.

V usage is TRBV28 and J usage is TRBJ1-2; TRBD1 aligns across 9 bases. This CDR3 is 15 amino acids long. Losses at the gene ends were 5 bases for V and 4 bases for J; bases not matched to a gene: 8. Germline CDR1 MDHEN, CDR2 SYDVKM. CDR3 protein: CASSSSGTGPYGYTF. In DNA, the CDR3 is TGTGCCAGCAGTAGCTCCGGGACAGGGCCCTATGGCTACACCTTC.

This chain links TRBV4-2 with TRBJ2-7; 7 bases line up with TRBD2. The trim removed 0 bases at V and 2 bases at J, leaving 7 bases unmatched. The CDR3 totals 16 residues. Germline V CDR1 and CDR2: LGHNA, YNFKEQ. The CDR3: CASSQDWGGATYEQYF. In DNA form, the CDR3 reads TGTGCCAGCAGCCAAGATTGGGGAGGGGCCACCTACGAGCAGTACTTC.

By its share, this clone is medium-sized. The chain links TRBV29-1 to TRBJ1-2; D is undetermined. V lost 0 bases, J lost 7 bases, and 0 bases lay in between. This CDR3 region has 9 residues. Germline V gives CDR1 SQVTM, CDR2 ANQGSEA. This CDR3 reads CSVEDGYTF. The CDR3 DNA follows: TGCAGCGTTGAAGATGGCTACACCTTC.

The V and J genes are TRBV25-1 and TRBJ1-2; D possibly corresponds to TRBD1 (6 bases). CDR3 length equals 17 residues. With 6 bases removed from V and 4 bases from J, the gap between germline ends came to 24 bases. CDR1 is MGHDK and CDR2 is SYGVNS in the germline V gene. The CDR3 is CASREAGGRRRGYGYTF. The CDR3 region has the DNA TGTGCCAGCAGGGAGGCGGGGGGGCGTCGAAGGGGCTATGGCTACACCTTC.